The 30 T cell receptor beta chains in this list originate from one sample, sequenced in a study of T cell changes during pregnancy in multiple sclerosis. Libraries were prepared by immunoSEQ multiplex PCR; TCRdb keeps only in-frame clonotypes and omits some of them. The table includes about 73,000 clones, around 92% detected once. Sequenced material: peripheral blood, taken in the third trimester of pregnancy. These receptors came from a female donor in good health, enrolled as a control in a pregnancy study.

This CDR3 reads CASSRGLGNEQFF. The CDR3 region has the DNA TGTGCCAGCAGCAGGGGGCTGGGCAATGAGCAGTTCTTC. The V and J genes are TRBV14 and TRBJ2-1, with TRBD1 identical over 7 bases. CDR3 size: 13 residues. V lost 5 bases to trimming and J lost 6 bases; unmatched junction nucleotides: 4. Germline CDR1 and CDR2: SGHDN and FVKESK.

The V gene is TRBV11-3, the J gene TRBJ2-1; 8 positions match TRBD1. The V gene's germline CDR1 is SGHNT and CDR2 YENEEA. J was trimmed by 4 bases and V by 2 bases; bases with no gene match: 4. The CDR3 covers 15 residues. CDR3 region: CASSLTGQGYNEQFF. The DNA of the CDR3 is TGTGCCAGCAGCTTAACAGGACAGGGATACAATGAGCAGTTCTTC.

Only a few counts were recorded for this clone. The rearrangement joins TRBV4-3 to TRBJ1-2, with D possibly being TRBD1 (5 bases). V lost 0 bases to trimming and J lost 4 bases, with 9 bases between them. Per the germline V gene, CDR1 is LGHNA and CDR2 is YSLEER. The CDR3 loop spans 14 amino acids. This CDR3 reads CASSQEMGGYGYTF. The CDR3 coding sequence is TGCGCCAGCAGCCAAGAAATGGGGGGCTATGGCTACACCTTC.

The chain recombines TRBV11-2 with TRBJ1-1, with TRBD1 identical over 8 bases. Trimming took 6 bases from V and 3 from J; bases not matched to a gene: 6. The CDR3 has 14 amino acids. Germline loops: CDR1 SGHAT, CDR2 FQNNGV. This CDR3 reads CASRYRGVDTEAFF. The DNA for the CDR3 is TGTGCCAGCAGATACAGGGGGGTGGACACTGAAGCTTTCTTT.

The chain carries TRBV13 and TRBJ2-2; 13 positions agree with TRBD2. J lost 0 bases, V lost 6 bases, and 10 bases had no gene match. This CDR3 has 19 amino acids. CDR1 PRHDT and CDR2 FYEKMQ come from the germline V gene (reference sequence). CDR3 bases: TGTGCCAGCAGGCGTTCGACTAGCGGGGGGCGATCGAACACCGGGGAGCTGTTTTTT. Its translation is CASRRSTSGGRSNTGELFF. The full variable domain, in which reference TRBV13 and TRBJ2-2 provide the parts outside the CDR3, is AAGVIQSPRHLIKEKRETATLKCYPIPRHDTVYWYQQGPGQDPQFLISFYEKMQSDKGSIPDRFSAQQFSDYHSELNMSSLELGDSALYFCASRRSTSGGRSNTGELFFGEGSRLTVL.

This chain uses TRBV5-5 with TRBJ2-7; 8 bases are a match to TRBD2. Germline V gene data show CDR1 as SGHKS and CDR2 as YYEKEE (reference sequence). CDR3 length equals 15 residues. V lost 3 bases to trimming and J lost 3 bases; unmatched junction nucleotides: 8. DNA of the CDR3: TGTGCCAGCAGCTCTGACCCAGCGGGGGTCTACGAGCAGTACTTC. Residues: CASSSDPAGVYEQYF.

The J gene is TRBJ2-7, the V gene TRBV6-5; TRBD1 matches 9 bases. The germline gives CDR1 MNHEY, CDR2 SVGAGI. The CDR3 covers 13 residues. V lost 7 bases, J lost 3 bases, and 4 bases stayed unmatched. The CDR3 sequence is CASTTGQGYEQYF. The CDR3, as DNA: TGTGCCAGCACAACGGGACAGGGCTACGAGCAGTACTTC.

The V and J genes are TRBV4-1 and TRBJ2-5; a weak D match, TRBD2 (6 bases). V shed 3 bases and J shed 4 bases, with 12 bases lying between them. This CDR3 is built from 14 residues. Per germline, CDR1 MGHRA and CDR2 YSYEKL. The CDR3 here is CASSQGRGIETQYF. CDR3 nucleotide sequence: TGCGCCAGCAGCCAGGGTCGGGGGATAGAGACCCAGTACTTC.

V gene TRBV19 combines with J gene TRBJ2-2; D remains ambiguous. V shed 7 bases and J shed 4 bases, with 4 bases lying between them. Looked up from germline, CDR1 is LNHDA and CDR2 is SQIVND (reference sequence). The CDR3 has 11 residues. The CDR3 DNA follows: TGTGCCAGTACAATCACCGGGGAGCTGTTTTTT. Residues: CASTITGELFF.

The chain carries TRBV6-1 and TRBJ2-7; 8 bases line up with TRBD1. Germline loops: CDR1 MNHNS, CDR2 SASEGT. This CDR3 comprises 16 residues. The trim removed 1 base at V and 8 bases at J, leaving 13 bases unmatched. CDR3 coding DNA: TGTGCCAGCAGTGAAGAGCCAGGGGGCGGATTCTCCAAGCAGTACTTC. It is translated as CASSEEPGGGFSKQYF.

The chain carries TRBV18 and TRBJ2-7; TRBD1 agrees at 9 bases. There are 14 residues in the CDR3. Germline V gene sequence: CDR1 KGHSH, CDR2 LQKENI. V lost 3 bases, J lost 6 bases, and 6 bases stayed unmatched. CDR3 protein: CASSPQGTGLEQYF. DNA for the CDR3: TGTGCCAGCTCACCTCAAGGGACAGGGCTCGAGCAGTACTTC.

The V call is TRBV18, the J call TRBJ1-5; perhaps TRBD1 as D (5 bases). Trimming cost V 3 bases and J 3 bases, with 12 bases left between them. There are 15 residues in the CDR3. Germline V gene lookup returns CDR1 KGHSH and CDR2 LQKENI. The CDR3 here is CASSPGLQNNQPQHF. The CDR3 nucleotides read TGTGCCAGCTCACCGGGGCTGCAAAACAATCAGCCCCAGCATTTT.

The rearrangement links TRBV28 to TRBJ2-7; D perhaps matches TRBD2 (6 bases). Germline lookup yields CDR1 MDHEN and CDR2 SYDVKM. CDR3 length: 15 residues. Trimming took off 2 bases at V and 0 bases at J, with 11 bases between the two ends. CDR3 in amino acids: CASSLGPGSSYEQYF. CDR3 DNA sequence: TGTGCCAGCAGTTTAGGTCCCGGGAGCTCCTACGAGCAGTACTTC. The full variable domain, with the rest looked up from reference TRBV28 and TRBJ2-7, is DVKVTQSSRYLVKRTGEKVFLECVQDMDHENMFWYRQDPGLGLRLIYFSYDVKMKEKGDIPEGYSVSREKKERFSLILESASTNQTSMYLCASSLGPGSSYEQYFGPGTRLTVT.

This chain connects TRBV5-1 to TRBJ2-7; 9 bases map to TRBD1. Germline CDR1 SGHRS, CDR2 YFSETQ. V was pared by 2 bases and J by 5 bases, with 8 bases of the junction left unmatched. The CDR3 consists of 15 residues. Here the CDR3 DNA reads TGCGCCAGCAGCTTCGTCCGGGACAGGGAGGACGAGCAGTACTTC. Residues: CASSFVRDREDEQYF.

This chain links TRBV6-1 with TRBJ1-5; D is uncertain. Germline CDR1 is MNHNS and CDR2 is SASEGT. Trimming pared 3 bases from V and 0 bases from J, leaving 3 bases between. The CDR3 sequence is 13 residues long. CDR3: CASSDLSNQPQHF. The CDR3, as DNA: TGTGCCAGCAGTGACCTTAGCAATCAGCCCCAGCATTTT.

The chain carries TRBV30 and TRBJ2-2; weak D call: TRBD1 (5 bases). The CDR3 has 13 residues. Germline V gene data show CDR1 as GTSNPN and CDR2 as SVGIG (reference sequence). Trimming removed 1 base from V and 7 bases from J, with 10 bases in between. In DNA form, the CDR3 reads TGTGCCTGGAGTGGAAGGGGCCTCGGGGAGCTGTTTTTT. This gives the protein CAWSGRGLGELFF.

The chain joins TRBV28 to TRBJ1-2, with D unclear. Trimming cost V 6 bases and J 4 bases, with 12 bases left between them. Germline-derived CDR1 and CDR2 are MDHEN and SYDVKM. The CDR3 totals 13 residues. CDR3 DNA sequence: TGTGCCAGCAGGGCGGGCCGCACCTATGGCTACACCTTC. Translating it yields CASRAGRTYGYTF.

This clone was picked up one time. The rearrangement links TRBV7-9 to TRBJ2-5, with D possibly matching TRBD1 (5 bases). Trimming took off 7 bases at V and 3 bases at J, with 12 bases between the two ends. Germline CDR1 and CDR2: SEHNR and FQNEAQ (reference sequence). The CDR3 has 13 amino acids. CDR3 bases: TGTGCCAGCAACTCAGGGTCGGAAGAGACCCAGTACTTC. Residues: CASNSGSEETQYF.

CDR3 in DNA: TGTGCCAGCAGGACCTTCGACAGGCCTTATGGCTACACCTTC. It codes for CASRTFDRPYGYTF. The chain recombines TRBV2 with TRBJ1-2; tentative D call: TRBD1 (6 bases). This CDR3 region has 14 residues. Trimming took off 6 bases at V and 5 bases at J, with 16 bases between the two ends. Germline V gives CDR1 SNHLY, CDR2 FYNNEI. Together with reference TRBV2 and TRBJ1-2, the CDR3 gives the full variable domain: EPEVTQTPSHQVTQMGQEVILRCVPISNHLYFYWYRQILGQKVEFLVSFYNNEISEKSEIFDDQFSVERPDGSNFTLKIRSTKLEDSAMYFCASRTFDRPYGYTFGSGTRLTVV.

The chain combines TRBV27 with TRBJ2-3; TRBD2 matches 10 bases. The CDR3 has 14 amino acids. Per germline, CDR1 MNHEY and CDR2 SMNVEV (reference sequence). The CDR3 DNA sequence: TGTGCTAGCCGGGGGCTAGCGGGGGCCGATACGCAGTATTTT. This encodes CASRGLAGADTQYF.

V usage is TRBV10-3 and J usage is TRBJ1-2; 11 bases are shared with TRBD1. V shed 3 bases, J shed 5 bases, and the junction held 5 bases outside the gene matches. The CDR3 runs to 15 residues. Germline values: CDR1 ENHRY, CDR2 SYGVKD. The CDR3 reads CAISDGDRGTYGYTF. DNA of the CDR3: TGTGCCATCAGTGATGGGGACAGGGGGACATATGGCTACACCTTC.

The chain combines TRBV7-2 with TRBJ1-6; 7 positions match TRBD1. The junction had 8 bases not matched to a gene; V was cut back by 11 bases and J by 10 bases. The CDR3 sequence is 12 residues long. Looked up from germline, CDR1 is SGHTA and CDR2 is FQGNSA. As DNA, the CDR3 is TGTGCCCTTAAGAGGGGGCGATCACCCCTCCACTTT. Its translation: CALKRGRSPLHF.

The gene calls are TRBV11-1 and TRBJ2-1; D is possibly TRBD1 (6 bases). V was trimmed by 7 bases and J by 5 bases, leaving 18 bases between them. The germline V gene encodes CDR1 SGHAT and CDR2 FQDESV (reference sequence). CDR3 size: 15 residues. CDR3 sequence reads: CASNPRGSWNNEQFF. CDR3 DNA: TGTGCCAGCAACCCTAGGGGGAGTTGGAACAATGAGCAGTTCTTC.

This rearrangement joins TRBV19 to TRBJ2-1; a weak D match, TRBD2 (6 bases). Germline CDR1 reads LNHDA; CDR2 reads SQIVND (reference sequence). This CDR3 spans 13 amino acids. The V gene lost 6 bases and the J gene lost 15 bases, with 21 bases spanning the gap. Here the CDR3 reads CASSITGGVAWFF. In DNA, the CDR3 is TGTGCCAGTAGCATAACGGGCGGGGTTGCTTGGTTCTTC. Using reference TRBV19 and TRBJ2-1 for the parts outside the CDR3, the full variable domain is DGGITQSPKYLFRKEGQNVTLSCEQNLNHDAMYWYRQDPGQGLRLIYYSQIVNDFQKGDIAEGYSVSREKKESFPLTVTSAQKNPTAFYLCASSITGGVAWFFGPGTRLTVL.

The rearrangement joins TRBV4-1 to TRBJ2-2; 9 nucleotides match TRBD1. The CDR3 contains 16 residues. Germline CDR1 reads MGHRA; CDR2 reads YSYEKL. Trimming at V came to 1 base and at J to 1 base, leaving 1 base not matched to a gene. As DNA, the CDR3 is TGCGCCAGCAGCCAAGTGACAGGGGGGAACACCGGGGAGCTGTTTTTT. It is translated as CASSQVTGGNTGELFF.

This chain uses TRBV5-6 with TRBJ1-1, with 7 bases lining up with TRBD1. The CDR3 totals 12 residues. Germline V gives CDR1 SGHDT, CDR2 YYEEEE. With 0 bases clipped from V and 8 bases from J, the junction kept 1 base outside the gene matches. CDR3 amino acids: CASSLVQGEAFF. The CDR3 DNA sequence: TGTGCCAGCAGCTTGGTACAGGGGGAAGCTTTCTTT.

The rearrangement links TRBV10-1 to TRBJ2-1, with 12 bases lining up with TRBD2. Germline CDR1 WNHNN, CDR2 SYGVQD (reference sequence). The V and J ends lost 6 bases and 12 bases, in that order; junction bases with no gene match: 9. CDR3 length equals 14 residues. In nucleotides, the CDR3 is TGCGCCAGCAGACCCAACCTAGCGGGGGGGTGGCAGTTCTTC. Amino acid sequence: CASRPNLAGGWQFF.

The chain recombines TRBV5-1 with TRBJ2-7; no reliable D call. The CDR3 is made up of 13 amino acids. Germline V gene lookup returns CDR1 SGHRS and CDR2 YFSETQ. Trimming pared 5 bases from V and 0 bases from J, leaving 9 bases between. This CDR3 is CASRESLSYEQYF. The CDR3 region has the DNA TGCGCCAGCAGAGAGAGCCTCTCCTACGAGCAGTACTTC.

This rearrangement joins TRBV28 to TRBJ1-1; 10 nucleotides align to TRBD1. The CDR3 has 19 amino acids. CDR1 and CDR2 from the germline V gene are MDHEN and SYDVKM. V dropped 3 bases and J dropped 4; count of bases not matched to a gene: 17. The CDR3, as DNA: TGTGCCAGCAGTTTCGTGAGTCTGGGACAGGGGTATGTTGCCACTGAAGCTTTCTTT. This translates into CASSFVSLGQGYVATEAFF. Combining the CDR3 with reference TRBV28 and TRBJ1-1 gives the whole variable domain DVKVTQSSRYLVKRTGEKVFLECVQDMDHENMFWYRQDPGLGLRLIYFSYDVKMKEKGDIPEGYSVSREKKERFSLILESASTNQTSMYLCASSFVSLGQGYVATEAFFGQGTRLTVV.

The chain carries TRBV4-1 and TRBJ2-7, with TRBD2 identical over 14 bases. CDR1 is MGHRA and CDR2 is YSYEKL in the germline V gene. After removal of 4 bases from V and 0 bases from J, the junction contained 2 bases not matched to a gene. There are 16 residues in the CDR3. The CDR3 sequence: CASSPGLAGVSYEQYF. Written as DNA, the CDR3 is TGCGCCAGCAGCCCGGGACTAGCGGGGGTCTCCTACGAGCAGTACTTC.